This T cell receptor beta chain was sequenced in a study of T cell responses to AZD1222 COVID-19 vaccine. Clones were sequenced by immunoSEQ multiplex PCR, and TCRdb holds only the in-frame ones, with some missing. Of approximately 150,000 clones listed, about 92% are singletons. With 11 bases removed from V and 7 bases from J, the gap between germline ends came to 21 bases. CDR3 length: 14 amino acids. Germline V gives CDR1 SNHLY, CDR2 FYNNEI. The sequencing used peripheral blood, collected on day 0 of AZD1222 vaccination. The V call is TRBV2, the J call TRBJ2-1; a weak D match, TRBD2 (6 bases). The clonotype originates from an adult in good health. CDR3 bases: TGTGCCTGCGACTCAGGGACTCCAAAAAATGAGCAGTTCTTC. It yields the protein CACDSGTPKNEQFF.